This T cell receptor beta chain was documented in a study of CD8 T cells in Susac syndrome. General study results and limits: Susac syndrome CD8+ repertoires were clonally expanded, most strongly in CD8+ TEMRA cells.

As for this clonotype: Antigen unknown.

With random hexamers, about 0.5 to 1 ug RNA was reverse transcribed. MiXCR, applied by TCRdb to the immunoSEQ multiplex PCR reads, yields one record per CDR3 protein. Of roughly 150,000 distinct CDR3 sequences listed, roughly 94% were seen once; the top ten hold 0.18%. CD8+ and CD4+ T cells from blood underwent TCR beta sequencing. Negative isolation was used for CD8+ and CD4+ T cells and FACS enrichment for TEMRA cells. The V gene lost 7 bases and the J gene lost 0 bases, with 13 bases spanning the gap. CDR1 and CDR2 (germline): SQVTM, ANQGSEA. This CDR3 comprises 13 residues. The sequence came from a human donor with Susac syndrome. V usage is TRBV29-1 and J usage is TRBJ2-7; possible D gene TRBD1, 6 bases. Sequenced input: CD8+ T cells from PBMCs. The CDR3 sequence: CSAVGADSYEQYF. The CDR3 coding sequence is TGCAGCGCTGTGGGGGCGGACTCCTACGAGCAGTACTTC.